One sample yielded the 9 T cell receptor beta chains listed below, sequenced in a study of blood T cell repertoires in COVID-19. The data were produced by immunoSEQ multiplex PCR, yet TCRdb's version contains in-frame clones alone and is incomplete. The sample includes fewer than 200,000 clones, 70% to 85% of them seen just once. The sequencing input was PBMCs or T cells enriched from blood (not recorded which). The receptor source for this set is a woman aged 55 to 70 with acute COVID-19.

V and J are TRBV3-1 (or the pseudogene TRBV3-2) and TRBJ1-2; D might be TRBD1 (6 bases). V lost 2 bases and J 1 base, leaving 20 bases between the germline ends. The CDR3 totals 18 residues. The germline V gene has CDR1 LGHDT and CDR2 YNNKEL (reference sequence). CDR3 sequence (DNA): TGTGCCAGCAGCCAACCTGACAGGCCCCCGAACTATAACTATGGCTACACCTTC. Translated, it gives CASSQPDRPPNYNYGYTF.

This chain uses TRBV7-9 with TRBJ2-7, with 9 positions matching TRBD2. The CDR3 covers 14 residues. The germline gives CDR1 SEHNR, CDR2 FQNEAQ (reference sequence). The J segment lost 1 base and the V segment lost 4 bases, leaving 2 bases of the junction unmatched. The CDR3 DNA reads as TGTGCCAGCAGCTCCAGCGGGAGGTCCTACGAGCAGTACTTC. Translated: CASSSSGRSYEQYF.

This clone was seen just once. This chain connects TRBV5-5 to TRBJ2-7, with 10 bases lining up with TRBD1. Trimming at V came to 4 bases and at J to 3 bases, leaving 4 bases not matched to a gene. Germline-derived CDR1 and CDR2 are SGHKS and YYEKEE (reference sequence). The CDR3 spans 14 residues. CDR3 DNA sequence: TGTGCCAGCAGCGACCGGACAGGGGGCTACGAGCAGTACGTC. The encoded protein is CASSDRTGGYEQYV.

The genes are TRBV3-1 (or the pseudogene TRBV3-2) and TRBJ1-1; the match to TRBD1 covers 7 bases. The CDR3 has 14 amino acids. V was clipped by 4 bases and J by 1 base; unmatched bases: 3. Germline CDR1 is LGHDT and CDR2 is YNNKEL (reference sequence). This chain's CDR3 is CASSLGQQNTEAFF. The CDR3 nucleotides are TGTGCCAGCAGCCTGGGACAGCAGAACACTGAAGCTTTCTTT.

V usage is TRBV14 and J usage is TRBJ2-1, with 13 bases matching TRBD2. CDR1 and CDR2 from the germline V gene are SGHDN and FVKESK. The CDR3 runs to 16 residues. V gave up 4 bases and J gave up 9 bases; unmatched junction bases: 9. CDR3 nucleotide sequence: TGTGCCAGCAGCCGCCAACTAGCGGGAGGGCCCGCTGAGCAGTTCTTC. It codes for CASSRQLAGGPAEQFF.

This chain connects TRBV7-2 to TRBJ1-1; 8 bases are a match to TRBD1. There are 14 residues in the CDR3. Trimming took 6 bases from V and 11 from J; bases not matched to a gene: 14. Germline V CDR1 and CDR2: SGHTA, FQGNSA. The CDR3 reads CASRNPGQVASAFF. The CDR3 DNA reads as TGTGCCAGCAGGAACCCGGGACAGGTAGCCTCGGCTTTCTTT. The complete variable domain, with remaining parts taken from reference TRBV7-2 and TRBJ1-1, reads GAGVSQSPSNKVTEKGKDVELRCDPISGHTALYWYRQSLGQGLEFLIYFQGNSAPDKSGLPSDRFSAERTGGSVSTLTIQRTQQEDSAVYLCASRNPGQVASAFFGQGTRLTVV.

This clone was counted once. The chain recombines TRBV2 with TRBJ2-7; no definite D call. Between the trimmed V and J ends, which lost 7 bases and 2 bases, there was a span of 12 bases. Germline V gives CDR1 SNHLY, CDR2 FYNNEI. This CDR3 has 13 amino acids. The CDR3 loop is CASTQVSPYEQYF. The CDR3 DNA reads TGTGCCAGCACGCAGGTGAGCCCCTACGAGCAGTACTTC.

V and J are TRBV6-2 or TRBV6-3 and TRBJ1-5; no firm D call. CDR1 and CDR2 (germline): MNHEY, SVGEGT. The germline V and J ends were trimmed by 0 bases and 2 bases, with 11 bases remaining between them. The CDR3 is 16 residues long. CDR3 in amino acids: CASSYSPGFRNQPQHF. The CDR3 DNA sequence: TGTGCCAGCAGTTACTCTCCGGGTTTTCGCAATCAGCCCCAGCATTTT.

The V gene is TRBV10-1, the J gene TRBJ2-7; possible D gene TRBD2, 5 bases. CDR3 size: 13 residues. V shed 1 base and J shed 6 bases, with 10 bases lying between them. Germline V lookup: CDR1 WNHNN, CDR2 SYGVQD (reference sequence). CDR3: CASSEYRDREQYF. The CDR3 DNA follows: TGCGCCAGCAGTGAGTACCGGGATCGCGAGCAGTACTTC.